Listed below are T cell receptor beta chains from one sample, sequenced in a study of blood T cell repertoires in COVID-19. Using immunoSEQ multiplex PCR, the repertoire was profiled, and TCRdb retains in-frame clones only, with some absent. The repertoire includes about 160,000 clones, roughly 73% of them detected once, and approximately 2.6% sits in the top ten. Sequencing input: peripheral blood. Receptor source: an older man with acute or convalescent COVID-19. Both conserved end residues are part of each CDR3. D genes are given only for firm matches. Only part of the rows carry a size: once, few, many, or a class if the clone is expanded.

CDR3 DNA: TGTGCCAGCCATCAACGGTACGAGCAGTACTTC
CDR3 protein: CASHQRYEQYF
J gene: TRBJ2-7
V gene: TRBV28
clone size: few
D gene: .
CDR3 length: 11

CDR3 DNA: TGTGCGATCGGATTGGGACAGGGAGACTATGGCTACACCTTC
CDR3 protein: CAIGLGQGDYGYTF
J gene: TRBJ1-2
V gene: TRBV10-3
clone size: .
D gene: TRBD1
CDR3 length: 14

CDR3 DNA: TGTGCCAGCAGCTTGGAAACTACAGGGACAGATACGCAGTATTTT
CDR3 protein: CASSLETTGTDTQYF
J gene: TRBJ2-3
V gene: TRBV5-6
clone size: .
D gene: .
CDR3 length: 15

CDR3 DNA: TGCGCCAGCAGCTTGGGGCCTAGCGGAGGGCCAGATACGCAGTATTTT
CDR3 protein: CASSLGPSGGPDTQYF
J gene: TRBJ2-3
V gene: TRBV5-1
clone size: .
D gene: TRBD2
CDR3 length: 16

CDR3 DNA: TGTGCCAGCAGCGCCGGGACAGGGCTTTCGGGAGAGACCCAGTACTTC
CDR3 protein: CASSAGTGLSGETQYF
J gene: TRBJ2-5
V gene: TRBV9
clone size: .
D gene: TRBD1
CDR3 length: 16

CDR3 DNA: TGTGCCAGCAGAGCCGGGACAGGGTACTCGAATGAAAAACTGTTTTTT
CDR3 protein: CASRAGTGYSNEKLFF
J gene: TRBJ1-4
V gene: TRBV21-1
clone size: .
D gene: .
CDR3 length: 16

CDR3 DNA: TGTGCCAGCAGCTTGGGGGCCCAGGGACTAGGATTAGATACGCAGTATTTT
CDR3 protein: CASSLGAQGLGLDTQYF
J gene: TRBJ2-3
V gene: TRBV5-4
clone size: .
D gene: TRBD2
CDR3 length: 17

CDR3 DNA: TGTGCCAGCTCAAAGGACAGTCTCTATGGCTACACCTTC
CDR3 protein: CASSKDSLYGYTF
J gene: TRBJ1-2
V gene: TRBV18
clone size: few
D gene: .
CDR3 length: 13

CDR3 DNA: TGTGCCAGCAGCTTATCTTCGGGAGGGCCCAATGAGCAGTTCTTC
CDR3 protein: CASSLSSGGPNEQFF
J gene: TRBJ2-1
V gene: TRBV7-8
clone size: .
D gene: TRBD2
CDR3 length: 15

CDR3 DNA: TGTGCCAGCAGCCAATCCCCTAATCAGCCCCAGCATTTT
CDR3 protein: CASSQSPNQPQHF
J gene: TRBJ1-5
V gene: TRBV3-1/TRBV3-2
clone size: once
D gene: .
CDR3 length: 13

CDR3 DNA: TGTGCCTCCGGGACAGGGGGCGCGGGGAACACTGAAGCTTTCTTT
CDR3 protein: CASGTGGAGNTEAFF
J gene: TRBJ1-1
V gene: TRBV6-5
clone size: .
D gene: TRBD1
CDR3 length: 15

CDR3 DNA: TGTGCCAGCAGCGTAGGACGGCTAGCGAGGTACAATGAGCAGTTCTTC
CDR3 protein: CASSVGRLARYNEQFF
J gene: TRBJ2-1
V gene: TRBV9
clone size: .
D gene: .
CDR3 length: 16

CDR3 DNA: TGTGCCAGCTCAAGGGGACTAGCGGGAGATGGGTACAATGAGCAGTTCTTC
CDR3 protein: CASSRGLAGDGYNEQFF
J gene: TRBJ2-1
V gene: TRBV7-9
clone size: .
D gene: TRBD2
CDR3 length: 17

CDR3 DNA: TGTGCCAGCAGCCCCCTGGGTGGGCTTAACTATGGCTACACCTTC
CDR3 protein: CASSPLGGLNYGYTF
J gene: TRBJ1-2
V gene: TRBV11-2
clone size: .
D gene: .
CDR3 length: 15

CDR3 DNA: TGTGCCAGTAGTATCTCTGCCCATGAGGGGGCGAATGAAAAACTGTTTTTT
CDR3 protein: CASSISAHEGANEKLFF
J gene: TRBJ1-4
V gene: TRBV19
clone size: .
D gene: TRBD1
CDR3 length: 17

CDR3 DNA: TGCGCCAGCAGCCCCAGAAGGAGCACTAGCGGGAGAGGCAATGAGCAGTTCTTC
CDR3 protein: CASSPRRSTSGRGNEQFF
J gene: TRBJ2-1
V gene: TRBV5-1
clone size: .
D gene: TRBD2
CDR3 length: 18

CDR3 DNA: TGTGCCAGTAGTCCCAGCAGGGGGCTGTACAATGAGCAGTTCTTC
CDR3 protein: CASSPSRGLYNEQFF
J gene: TRBJ2-1
V gene: TRBV19
clone size: .
D gene: TRBD1
CDR3 length: 15

CDR3 DNA: TGTGCCAGCAGTTACTCCGGGTCCGGGTCGGGAAACACCATATATTTT
CDR3 protein: CASSYSGSGSGNTIYF
J gene: TRBJ1-3
V gene: TRBV6-5
clone size: .
D gene: .
CDR3 length: 16

CDR3 DNA: TGTGCCAGCAGTCGGGGCACTGAAGCTTTCTTT
CDR3 protein: CASSRGTEAFF
J gene: TRBJ1-1
V gene: TRBV27
clone size: .
D gene: .
CDR3 length: 11

CDR3 DNA: TGCGCCAGCAGCTTGATCGGGTTCTTCCCTGGAAACACCATATATTTT
CDR3 protein: CASSLIGFFPGNTIYF
J gene: TRBJ1-3
V gene: TRBV5-1
clone size: .
D gene: .
CDR3 length: 16

CDR3 DNA: TGTGCCAGCAGCGTAGAGTTGGCGGGCCCAGATTCACCCCTCCACTTT
CDR3 protein: CASSVELAGPDSPLHF
J gene: TRBJ1-6
V gene: TRBV9
clone size: few
D gene: .
CDR3 length: 16

CDR3 DNA: TGTGCCAGCAGTTTAAGGACAGGGGATGAGCAGTTCTTC
CDR3 protein: CASSLRTGDEQFF
J gene: TRBJ2-1
V gene: TRBV27
clone size: .
D gene: TRBD1
CDR3 length: 13